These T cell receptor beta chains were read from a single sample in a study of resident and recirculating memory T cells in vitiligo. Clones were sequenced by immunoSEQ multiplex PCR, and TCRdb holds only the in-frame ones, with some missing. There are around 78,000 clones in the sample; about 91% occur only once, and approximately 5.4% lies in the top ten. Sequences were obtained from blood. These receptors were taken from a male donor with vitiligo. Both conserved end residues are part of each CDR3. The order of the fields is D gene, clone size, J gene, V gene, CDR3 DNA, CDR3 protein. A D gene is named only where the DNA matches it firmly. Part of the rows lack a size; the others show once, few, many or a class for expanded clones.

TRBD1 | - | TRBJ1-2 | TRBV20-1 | TGCAGTGCCAGTGACAGGGTTCCTTATCGCTTC | CSASDRVPYRF
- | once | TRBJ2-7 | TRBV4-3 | TGCGCCAGCAGCTTACACCGATCTACAGACTACGAGCAGTACTTC | CASSLHRSTDYEQYF
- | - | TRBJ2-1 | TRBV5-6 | TGTGCCAGCAGCGAGGCGGGGATCACAAACTACAATGAGCAGTTCTTC | CASSEAGITNYNEQFF
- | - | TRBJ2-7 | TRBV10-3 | TGTTCATACAGACGTGGAGTAGGGGACGAGCAGTACTTC | CSYRRGVGDEQYF
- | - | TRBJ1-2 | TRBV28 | TGTGCCAGCAGTCTCCTCCCTGGAGCTAACTATGGCTACACCTTC | CASSLLPGANYGYTF
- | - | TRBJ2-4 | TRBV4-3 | TGCGCCAGCAGCCAAGATGGGGGGTACGGCATTCAGTACTTC | CASSQDGGYGIQYF
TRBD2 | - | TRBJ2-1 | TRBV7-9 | TGTGCCAGCAGCCGCCGAGCTCTTGGAACGCGGGAGGGCCGAAATGAGCAGTTCTTC | CASSRRALGTREGRNEQFF
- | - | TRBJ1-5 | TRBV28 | TGTGCCAGCAGTCACCGAATTACAGGGTTTAGGCAGCCCCAGCATTTT | CASSHRITGFRQPQHF
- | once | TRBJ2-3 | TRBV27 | TGTGCCAGCAGTTCCGGGACACCTAACACAGATACGCAGTATTTT | CASSSGTPNTDTQYF
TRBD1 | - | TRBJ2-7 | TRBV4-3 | TGCGCCAGCAGCCAAGAAGCAAGCGGGACAGGGTGGGACGAGCAGTACTTC | CASSQEASGTGWDEQYF
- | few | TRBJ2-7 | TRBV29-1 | TGCAGCGTTGGTGACTACCGATTCGGGCAGTACTTC | CSVGDYRFGQYF
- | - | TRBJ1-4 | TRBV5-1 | TGCGCCAGCAGCCTTGACACCGCAACTAATGAAAAACTGTTTTTT | CASSLDTATNEKLFF
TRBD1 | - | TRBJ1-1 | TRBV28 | TGTGCCAGCAGTAGGACAGGGAGTTTGAATACTGAAGCTTTCTTT | CASSRTGSLNTEAFF
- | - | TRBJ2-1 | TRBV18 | TGTGCCAGCTCACCAAACAGGGAACCTTACAATGAGCAGTTCTTC | CASSPNREPYNEQFF
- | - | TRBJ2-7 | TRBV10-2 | TGCGCCAGCAGTGAGTCAACAGGGTGGTCGTCCTACGAGCAGTACTTC | CASSESTGWSSYEQYF
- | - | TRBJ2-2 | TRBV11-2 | TGTGCCAGCAGACGCCGGACCGGGGAGCTGTTTTTT | CASRRRTGELFF
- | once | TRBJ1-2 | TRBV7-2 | TGTGCCAGCAGCCTCCGGACATCTGGCTACACCTTC | CASSLRTSGYTF
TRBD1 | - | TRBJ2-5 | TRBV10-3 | TGTGCCAACTCTCCGACAGGGGGAGAGACCCAGTACTTC | CANSPTGGETQYF
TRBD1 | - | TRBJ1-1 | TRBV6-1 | TGTGCCAGCAGTAGACAGGGATCGAACACTGAAGCTTTCTTT | CASSRQGSNTEAFF
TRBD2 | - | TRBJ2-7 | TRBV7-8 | TGTGCCAGCAGCTTAGGACTAGCTCGAACCCTTTACGAGCAGTACTTC | CASSLGLARTLYEQYF
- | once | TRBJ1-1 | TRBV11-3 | TGTGCCAGCAGCTTCGGACAGAACACTGAAGCTTTCTTT | CASSFGQNTEAFF
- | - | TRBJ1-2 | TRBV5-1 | TGCGCCAGCAGCTTGGCCGCTCAGAACTATGGCTACACCTTC | CASSLAAQNYGYTF
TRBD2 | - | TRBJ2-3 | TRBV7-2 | TGTGCCAGCAGCTTAGAGCGCGGGAGGCGGGCAGATACGCAGTATTTT | CASSLERGRRADTQYF
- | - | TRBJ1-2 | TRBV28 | TGTGCCAGCAGTTTAGGGCGCAACTATGGCTACACCTTC | CASSLGRNYGYTF
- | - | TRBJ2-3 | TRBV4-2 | TGTGCCAGCAGCCAGGCCTGGAGGGTCCGGGAAACAGATACGCAGTATTTT | CASSQAWRVRETDTQYF
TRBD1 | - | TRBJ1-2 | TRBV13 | TGTGCCAGCAGCTCCGACAGGGGCAGAGACTATGGCTACACCTTC | CASSSDRGRDYGYTF
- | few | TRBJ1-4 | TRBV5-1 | TGCGCCAGCAGCTCGACCACAGGGACCCATAATGAAAAACTGTTTTTT | CASSSTTGTHNEKLFF
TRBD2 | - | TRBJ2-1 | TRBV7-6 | TGTGCCAGCAGCGAACCGGGACTAGTGTTCAATGAGCAGTTCTTC | CASSEPGLVFNEQFF
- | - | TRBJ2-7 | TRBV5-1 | TGCGCCAGCAGCTCGGGTCCTTGGCACGAGCAGTACTTC | CASSSGPWHEQYF
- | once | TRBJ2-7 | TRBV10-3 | TGTGCCATCAGTGATAACCAGGGTCGGGCCTTAGGCTGGCAGTACTTC | CAISDNQGRALGWQYF